This T cell receptor (beta chain) derives from a study of T-cell reconstitution after alpha-beta-depleted transplantation in children. Preparation of the TCRbeta library was carried out with unique molecular identifiers. TCRdb called the PCR reads again in MiXCR, with one record for every CDR3 protein. This sample has 300,000 or so distinct CDR3 sequences, with approximately 9.8% found just once. This CDR3 comprises 15 residues. The V gene's germline CDR1 is MGHRA and CDR2 YSYEKL. V dropped 0 bases and J dropped 0 bases, with 8 bases sitting between them. There are many counts of this clonotype. The clonotype comes from a human donor who donated a stem cell graft to a child with SCID. The sample in question was PBMCs from the stem cell graft donor, obtained from the stem cell graft. The J gene is TRBJ1-1, the V gene TRBV4-1; no reliable D call. The CDR3 is CASSQDVSLNTEAFF. The CDR3 nucleotides are TGCGCCAGCAGCCAAGACGTAAGTTTGAACACTGAAGCTTTCTTT.